The 24 T cell receptor beta chains given below trace back to one sample, sequenced in a study of T cell repertoires in cytomegalovirus infection. TCRdb re-analysed the reads in MiXCR, keeping a single row per CDR3 protein. The data contain about 150,000 distinct CDR3 sequences, approximately 30% of them singletons. No antigens are known for them. The material sequenced was CD8+ T cells from cultured PBMCs, taken from culture after CMV antigen stimulation. These receptors were obtained from a human donor in good health (CMV status not recorded). Some clones in this sample may be carry-over from other donors' samples.

The chain couples TRBV19 to TRBJ2-1, with 12 positions matching TRBD2. This CDR3 spans 16 amino acids. After removal of 3 bases from V and 8 bases from J, the junction contained 8 bases not matched to a gene. Germline assignment: CDR1 LNHDA and CDR2 SQIVND (reference sequence). The CDR3 loop is CASSIGASGGADEQFF. The CDR3, as DNA: TGTGCCAGTAGTATTGGGGCTAGCGGGGGGGCGGATGAGCAGTTCTTC.

The chain couples TRBV12-3 or TRBV12-4 to TRBJ1-3, with D unresolved. The CDR3 has 13 amino acids. The V end was cut by 2 bases, the J end by 7 bases, with 9 bases between. As DNA, the CDR3 is TGTGCCAGCAGTTTAACCTCCCCGAACACCATATATTTT. The encoded protein is CASSLTSPNTIYF.

This clonotype was detected only a few times. The genes are TRBV5-5 and TRBJ2-7, with D perhaps TRBD2 (5 bases). Trimming left V 4 bases short and J 6 bases short, with 20 bases between. CDR1 and CDR2 from the germline V gene are SGHKS and YYEKEE (reference sequence). There are 15 residues in the CDR3. The CDR3 DNA is TGTGCCAGCAGCCTGGAACACCTCCAGCGGCTCGAGCAGTACTTC. Protein: CASSLEHLQRLEQYF. Full variable domain (remainder filled in from reference TRBV5-5 and TRBJ2-7): DAGVTQSPTHLIKTRGQQVTLRCSPISGHKSVSWYQQVLGQGPQFIFQYYEKEERGRGNFPDRFSARQFPNYSSELNVNALLLGDSALYLCASSLEHLQRLEQYFGPGTRLTVT.

This clonotype was detected a few times. The chain carries TRBV12-3 or TRBV12-4 and TRBJ1-3; D gene uncertain. There are 12 residues in the CDR3. Trimming pared 10 bases from V and 16 bases from J, leaving 23 bases between. This chain's CDR3 is CAIKSSAEGVYF. The CDR3 nucleotides are TGTGCCATAAAGTCATCAGCCGAAGGTGTGTATTTT.

The gene calls are TRBV15 and TRBJ2-7; a possible D gene is TRBD1 (5 bases). V lost 6 bases and J lost 0, with 15 bases in between. Germline CDR1 and CDR2: LNHNV and YYDKDF (reference sequence). The CDR3 spans 15 residues. As DNA, the CDR3 is TGTGCCACCAGACAGGAGCCCCTAGGCTCCTACGAGCAGTACTTC. It is translated as CATRQEPLGSYEQYF.

This rearrangement joins TRBV7-9 to TRBJ2-1; 10 nucleotides align to TRBD2. The ends lost 1 base at V and 6 bases at J; junction bases unmatched: 12. The length of the CDR3 is 18 residues. CDR1 is SEHNR, CDR2 FQNEAQ, per germline (reference sequence). The CDR3 protein is CASSLGPPSGGMSNEQFF. The CDR3 DNA follows: TGTGCCAGCAGCTTAGGGCCCCCTAGCGGGGGTATGAGCAATGAGCAGTTCTTC.

This clonotype came up a few times. The V gene is TRBV6-5, the J gene TRBJ2-1, with D perhaps matching TRBD1 (5 bases). The V end lost 2 bases, the J end lost 5 bases, and 10 bases lay between the germline ends. The CDR3 loop spans 14 amino acids. Germline V lookup: CDR1 MNHEY, CDR2 SVGAGI. CDR3 residues: CASSYRQPDNEQFF. CDR3 DNA: TGTGCCAGCAGTTACAGACAGCCAGACAATGAGCAGTTCTTC.

V and J are TRBV20-1 and TRBJ2-3, with D possibly matching TRBD2 (7 bases). V lost 7 bases to trimming and J lost 5 bases, with 13 bases between them. This CDR3 is 12 amino acids long. The V gene's germline CDR1 is DFQATT and CDR2 SNEGSKA (reference sequence). Here the CDR3 DNA reads TGCAGTGGGGCGGGGGCGGGAGATACGCAGTATTTT. Translation: CSGAGAGDTQYF.

This clonotype has ten or more counts. The J gene is TRBJ1-5, the V gene TRBV2; D is ambiguous. V shed 4 bases and J shed 3 bases, with 10 bases lying between them. The CDR3 loop spans 14 amino acids. Germline lookup yields CDR1 SNHLY and CDR2 FYNNEI. CDR3 sequence (DNA): TGTGCCAGCAGTGTCGGGCGGGTCAATCAGCCCCAGCATTTT. This codes for CASSVGRVNQPQHF.

This chain connects TRBV4-1 to TRBJ2-7; D not certain. V lost 1 base and J 3 bases, leaving 13 bases between the germline ends. CDR1 and CDR2 from the germline V gene are MGHRA and YSYEKL. CDR3 size: 15 residues. CDR3 bases: TGCGCCAGCAGCCAAGGGGGTGCAGTTCGCTACGAGCAGTACTTC. Translating it yields CASSQGGAVRYEQYF.

This chain uses TRBV20-1 with TRBJ2-3; D is perhaps TRBD2 (6 bases). Per the germline V gene, CDR1 is DFQATT and CDR2 is SNEGSKA (reference sequence). This CDR3 comprises 14 residues. Trimming took 2 bases from V and 0 from J, leaving 9 bases between them. This chain's CDR3 is CSARNGRSTDTQYF. As DNA, the CDR3 is TGCAGTGCTAGAAACGGGAGAAGCACAGATACGCAGTATTTT.

This clonotype was counted between two and nine times. V gene TRBV7-6 combines with J gene TRBJ1-1; 7 nucleotides align to TRBD1. CDR1 and CDR2 from the germline V gene are SGHVS and FNYEAQ. V lost 5 bases to trimming and J lost 5 bases; unmatched junction nucleotides: 8. The CDR3 has 14 amino acids. The CDR3 region has the DNA TGTGCCAGCAGCGCTGGGGGACAGCCGACTGAAGCTTTCTTT. The encoded protein is CASSAGGQPTEAFF.

In its sample, this clonotype was seen a few times. CDR3 bases: TGTGCCAGCAGTAAGGGGGACTTGAACACTGAAGCTTTCTTT. Translating it yields CASSKGDLNTEAFF. J is TRBJ1-1 and V is TRBV6-1, with a weak D call TRBD1 (6 bases). The germline V and J ends were trimmed by 5 bases and 0 bases, with 10 bases remaining between them. The length of the CDR3 is 14 residues. From germline, CDR1 is MNHNS and CDR2 SASEGT.

The chain joins TRBV4-1 to TRBJ1-6, with 7 bases lining up with TRBD1. The trim removed 0 bases at V and 7 bases at J, leaving 6 bases unmatched. The CDR3 is 16 residues long. Germline CDR1 reads MGHRA; CDR2 reads YSYEKL. The CDR3 region has the DNA TGCGCCAGCAGCCAAGAAGGGTGGGACAGCAATTCACCCCTCCACTTT. This sequence encodes CASSQEGWDSNSPLHF.

The CDR3 DNA sequence: TGTGCCAGCAGTTTAGCGCGGACTAGCGGGGGTTACAATGAGCAGTTCTTC. Translation: CASSLARTSGGYNEQFF. The chain links TRBV12-3 or TRBV12-4 to TRBJ2-1; 13 bases fit TRBD2. Trimming cost V 0 bases and J 4 bases; bases outside gene matches: 3. CDR3 length: 17 residues.

In its sample, this clonotype was seen a few times. The chain carries TRBV18 and TRBJ1-2; TRBD1 is a possible D gene (5 bases). Germline V gives CDR1 KGHSH, CDR2 LQKENI. There are 16 residues in the CDR3. The ends were cut back, 3 bases at V and 0 bases at J, with 14 bases in the middle. In DNA form, the CDR3 reads TGTGCCAGCTCACCTCCAAGGGGACGGTCTAACTATGGCTACACCTTC. Translation: CASSPPRGRSNYGYTF. Combining the CDR3 with reference TRBV18 and TRBJ1-2 gives the whole variable domain NAGVMQNPRHLVRRRGQEARLRCSPMKGHSHVYWYRQLPEEGLKFMVYLQKENIIDESGMPKERFSAEFPKEGPSILRIQQVVRGDSAAYFCASSPPRGRSNYGYTFGSGTRLTVV.

This clonotype came up a few times. The chain carries TRBV7-2 and TRBJ2-5; weak D call: TRBD1 (6 bases). The CDR3 totals 15 residues. CDR1 is SGHTA, CDR2 FQGNSA, per germline. V was clipped by 1 base and J by 2 bases, with 11 bases between them. The CDR3 reads CASSLDSGHQETQYF. The DNA of the CDR3 is TGTGCCAGCAGCTTAGATTCGGGACATCAAGAGACCCAGTACTTC.

This clonotype was seen ten or more times. The chain combines TRBV7-9 with TRBJ2-3, with a tentative D call TRBD2 (6 bases). The germline V and J ends were trimmed by 7 bases and 4 bases, with 21 bases remaining between them. The CDR3 has 16 amino acids. Germline V gene lookup returns CDR1 SEHNR and CDR2 FQNEAQ (reference sequence). CDR3 residues: CASTQPEGWGADTQYF. CDR3 coding DNA: TGTGCCAGCACCCAACCCGAGGGGTGGGGGGCAGATACGCAGTATTTT.

There are a few counts of this clonotype. The V call is TRBV5-1, the J call TRBJ1-1, with D possibly being TRBD1 (5 bases). Per germline, CDR1 SGHRS and CDR2 YFSETQ. The CDR3 extends over 14 amino acids. With 3 bases removed from V and 0 bases from J, the gap between germline ends came to 9 bases. This CDR3 is CASSSTGMNTEAFF. CDR3 nucleotides: TGCGCCAGCAGCTCCACAGGTATGAACACTGAAGCTTTCTTT. Based on the CDR3 plus reference TRBV5-1 and TRBJ1-1, the full variable domain is KAGVTQTPRYLIKTRGQQVTLSCSPISGHRSVSWYQQTPGQGLQFLFEYFSETQRNKGNFPGRFSGRQFSNSRSEMNVSTLELGDSALYLCASSSTGMNTEAFFGQGTRLTVV.

The DNA of the CDR3 is TGTGCCAGCAGTTTCCGCCTAGCGGGGGGGGGTCAGAATGAGCAGTTCTTC. Translating it yields CASSFRLAGGGQNEQFF. The chain combines TRBV12-3 or TRBV12-4 with TRBJ2-1, with 12 bases matching TRBD2. The V segment lost 3 bases and the J segment 7 bases; nucleotides outside the gene matches: 10. The CDR3 spans 17 residues.

The sample holds a few counts of this clonotype. V usage is TRBV12-3 or TRBV12-4 and J usage is TRBJ1-1; TRBD1 might be the D (5 bases). The CDR3 sequence is 12 residues long. V shed 11 bases and J shed 4 bases, with 14 bases lying between them. DNA of the CDR3: TGTGCCGCAAATCGGGGGGGCACTGAAGCTTTCTTT. It specifies CAANRGGTEAFF.

The rearrangement uses TRBV7-9 and TRBJ1-2; D remains ambiguous. CDR3 length equals 14 residues. Germline V gives CDR1 SEHNR, CDR2 FQNEAQ (reference sequence). The germline V and J ends were trimmed by 3 bases and 7 bases, with 15 bases remaining between them. CDR3 amino acids: CASSLFQTSLGYTF. CDR3 bases: TGTGCCAGCAGCTTGTTCCAGACCTCTCTTGGCTACACCTTC.

This sequence joins TRBV11-2 and TRBJ1-1; unclear D gene. Deletions cut 11 bases from V and 5 bases from J, with 12 bases between. Germline loops: CDR1 SGHAT, CDR2 FQNNGV. CDR3 size: 11 residues. CDR3 region: CAHNTGTEAFF. The CDR3, as DNA: TGTGCCCACAACACGGGTACTGAAGCTTTCTTT.

The CDR3 protein is CATSKDREHQPQHF. The CDR3 DNA reads as TGTGCCACCAGCAAGGACAGGGAGCATCAGCCCCAGCATTTT. V gene TRBV15 combines with J gene TRBJ1-5, with TRBD1 matching over 8 bases. This CDR3 is 14 amino acids long. The junction had 4 bases not matched to a gene; V was cut back by 4 bases and J by 5 bases. Germline values: CDR1 LNHNV, CDR2 YYDKDF (reference sequence). Drawing the rest from reference TRBV15 and TRBJ1-5, the complete variable domain is DAMVIQNPRYQVTQFGKPVTLSCSQTLNHNVMYWYQQKSSQAPKLLFHYYDKDFNNEADTPDNFQSRRPNTSFCFLDIRSPGLGDTAMYLCATSKDREHQPQHFGDGTRLSIL.